This T cell receptor beta chain was found in a study of shared clonotypes between healthy human individuals. Generated by immunoSEQ multiplex PCR, the TCRdb table keeps only in-frame clones and is missing some. The table lists roughly 1,800,000 clones, about 95% of them singletons. Naive CD8 isolation took CD45RO-negative cells positively selected for CCR7 and excluded terminally differentiated effector memory CD45RA+ cells. Broader study findings: Sorted-subset sequencing was shown by rarefaction to be incomplete despite large depth.

A remark on this clone: Antigen: not known. This CDR3 is also generated by other DNA sequences in the sample.

The CDR3 contains 13 residues. Germline values: CDR1 SGHRS, CDR2 YFSETQ. Deletions cut 3 bases from V and 0 bases from J, with 7 bases between. This clonotype was obtained from a man younger than 35 in good health. This chain links TRBV5-1 with TRBJ2-7; no clear D gene. Source material: naive CD8+ T cells sorted from blood. The CDR3 DNA reads TGCGCCAGCAGCTGGAGCACCTCCTACGAGCAGTACTTC. Residues: CASSWSTSYEQYF.